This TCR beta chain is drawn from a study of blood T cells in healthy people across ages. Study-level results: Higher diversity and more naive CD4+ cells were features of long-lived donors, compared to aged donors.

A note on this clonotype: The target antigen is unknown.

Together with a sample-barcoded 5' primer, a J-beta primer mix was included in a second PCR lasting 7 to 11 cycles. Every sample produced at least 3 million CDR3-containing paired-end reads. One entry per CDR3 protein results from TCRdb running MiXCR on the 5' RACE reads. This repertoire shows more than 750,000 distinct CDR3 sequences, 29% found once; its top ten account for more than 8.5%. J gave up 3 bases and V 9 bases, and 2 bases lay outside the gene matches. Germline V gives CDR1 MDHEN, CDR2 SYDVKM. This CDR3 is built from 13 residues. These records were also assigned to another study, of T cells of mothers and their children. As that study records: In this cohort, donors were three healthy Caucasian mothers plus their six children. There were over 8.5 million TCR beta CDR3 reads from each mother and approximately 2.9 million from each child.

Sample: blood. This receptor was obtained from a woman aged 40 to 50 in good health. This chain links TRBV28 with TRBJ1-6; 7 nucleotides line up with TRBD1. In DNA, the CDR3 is TGTGCCAGTGACAGGGTCTATAATTCACCCCTCCACTTT. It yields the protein CASDRVYNSPLHF. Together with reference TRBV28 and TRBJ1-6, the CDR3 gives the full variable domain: DVKVTQSSRYLVKRTGEKVFLECVQDMDHENMFWYRQDPGLGLRLIYFSYDVKMKEKGDIPEGYSVSREKKERFSLILESASTNQTSMYLCASDRVYNSPLHFGNGTRLTVT.